This TCR beta chain was obtained from a study of T cells in Graves' hyperthyroidism and ophthalmopathy. Study in general: Sampling of peripheral blood happened at initial diagnosis, prior to any treatment. Study results and limitations: Researchers found most expanded thyroid clonotypes above 0.001 in blood as well.

RNA transcripts yielded amplified TCR beta CDR3 regions. An initial round of RT-PCR targeting the TCR CDR3 relied on the HTBI primer set. One entry per CDR3 protein, called by TCRdb with MiXCR from the multiplex PCR reads. The repertoire consists of a few hundred thousand distinct CDR3 sequences, with 15% to 18% occurring once and the leading ten covering just under 8%. Of note for this clonotype: Its antigen is as yet unknown.

Isolation of PBMCs was performed on roughly 9 ml fresh peripheral blood. This receptor was taken from a woman under 30 with Graves' hyperthyroidism. The sample comprised blood.

The CDR3 sequence is CAISVNSNNSPLHF. In nucleotides, the CDR3 is TGTGCCATCAGTGTTAACAGTAATAATTCACCCCTCCACTTT. The chain combines TRBV10-3 with TRBJ1-6; D unresolved. Trimming took off 4 bases at V and 5 bases at J, with 9 bases between the two ends. Per the germline V gene, CDR1 is ENHRY and CDR2 is SYGVKD. The CDR3 covers 14 residues.